Below are 29 T cell receptor beta chains sequenced from a single sample in a study of blood T cells in healthy people across ages. Combining a sample-barcoded 5' primer with a J-beta primer mix, a second PCR ran for roughly 7 to 12 cycles. MiXCR was run by TCRdb on the 5' RACE reads, yielding one entry per CDR3 protein. The sample lists about 590,000 distinct CDR3 sequences, around 31% occurring once. The sample comprised blood. These TCRs come from an elderly woman in good health.

This clonotype was observed many times. This chain joins TRBV28 and TRBJ1-6; weak D call: TRBD1 (6 bases). The CDR3 totals 15 residues. The V gene lost 3 bases and the J gene lost 3 bases, with 9 bases spanning the gap. Germline CDR1 MDHEN, CDR2 SYDVKM. CDR3 bases: TGTGCCAGCAGTTTGGACAGCCGCTATAATTCACCCCTCCACTTT. It yields the protein CASSLDSRYNSPLHF.

CDR3 DNA: TGTGCCAGCAGCCAAGAAGAGACAGGGAGTTGGGGAGATACGCAGTATTTT. Translating it yields CASSQEETGSWGDTQYF. This rearrangement joins TRBV14 to TRBJ2-3, with 7 bases fitting TRBD1. From germline, CDR1 is SGHDN and CDR2 FVKESK. This CDR3 has 17 residues. Losses at the gene ends were 0 bases for V and 5 bases for J; bases not matched to a gene: 11.

In the case of this clonotype: This may stem from a read error, because a much larger clone lies one nucleotide away. The chain has TRBV5-5 and TRBJ2-1; 12 positions match TRBD2. The end of the DNA is better explained by TRBJ2-7, so the J call may be wrong. The germline gives CDR1 SGHKS, CDR2 YYEKEE (reference sequence). This CDR3 comprises 19 residues. The CDR3 DNA follows: TGTGCCAGCTCATCAATGGGGCTAGCGGGGGGGAGCTCCTACAATGAGCAGTACTTC. Translated: CASSSMGLAGGSSYNEQYF.

CDR3 loop: CASSHWRLGTDTQYF. The DNA for the CDR3 is TGTGCCAGCAGCCACTGGCGGCTGGGCACAGATACGCAGTATTTT. The V call is TRBV4-2, the J call TRBJ2-3; unclear D gene. V was shortened by 3 bases and J by 1 base, with 11 bases between the two germline ends. The CDR3 is made up of 15 amino acids. Per the germline V gene, CDR1 is LGHNA and CDR2 is YNFKEQ.

This clonotype was recorded a few times. J is TRBJ1-1 and V is TRBV28; unclear D gene. V was clipped by 3 bases and J by 6 bases, with 17 bases between them. The V gene's germline CDR1 is MDHEN and CDR2 SYDVKM. The CDR3 extends over 15 amino acids. The CDR3 coding sequence is TGTGCCAGCAGTTTGATAGGGAAGGTATTCCCTGAAGCTTTCTTT. It is translated as CASSLIGKVFPEAFF.

About this clonotype: A much larger clone differs from this one at a single base, so this may be a read error. V and J are TRBV4-2 and TRBJ1-4, with D possibly matching TRBD1 (6 bases). Germline V gene sequence: CDR1 LGHNA, CDR2 YNFKEQ. This CDR3 has 17 residues. The CDR3 bases are TGTGTCAGCAGCCAAGGAGGACGGGGGCAGGCTAATGAAAAACTGTTTTTT. Its protein is CVSSQGGRGQANEKLFF.

This clonotype was seen many times. The J gene is TRBJ2-3, the V gene TRBV7-2; no clear D gene. This CDR3 has 15 residues. CDR1 and CDR2 (germline): SGHTA, FQGNSA. The V end lost 1 base, the J end lost 3 bases, and 11 bases lay between the germline ends. The CDR3 here is CASSLVKGFTDTQYF. CDR3 in DNA: TGTGCCAGCAGCTTAGTAAAGGGATTTACAGATACGCAGTATTTT.

On this clonotype: The CDR3 ends on some other residue instead of the conserved phenylalanine or tryptophan, so this is likely a read error. The DNA is omitted, as the CDR3 cannot be located on it reliably, and the CDR3 follows TCRdb's listing. The chain carries TRBV5-1 and TRBJ2-7; no check of the table's D call, TRBD1, against the DNA was made. The CDR3 has 13 amino acids, counting both end residues. The germline gives CDR1 SGHRS, CDR2 YFSETQ. This CDR3 reads CASSTQDEETWYL.

The CDR3: CASSPDRNSYEQYF. For the CDR3, the DNA is TGTGCCAGCAGCCCGGACAGGAACTCCTACGAGCAGTACTTC. The V gene is TRBV7-2, the J gene TRBJ2-7, with TRBD1 matching over 7 bases. In germline, CDR1 is SGHTA, CDR2 FQGNSA. This CDR3 spans 14 amino acids. The J segment lost 0 bases and the V segment lost 5 bases, leaving 4 bases of the junction unmatched.

The rearrangement links TRBV7-6 to TRBJ2-3, with 8 positions matching TRBD2. CDR1 SGHVS and CDR2 FNYEAQ come from the germline V gene. The CDR3 consists of 14 residues. V was clipped by 8 bases and J by 3 bases; unmatched bases: 7. The CDR3 nucleotides read TGTGCCAGCGGATCGGGGGGGCCGACAGATACGCAGTATTTT. It specifies CASGSGGPTDTQYF.

This clonotype was counted at least ten times. The rearrangement joins TRBV2 to TRBJ1-2; a possible D gene is TRBD1 (6 bases). CDR1 is SNHLY and CDR2 is FYNNEI in the germline V gene. CDR3 length equals 12 residues. V lost 9 bases and J lost 4, with 12 bases in between. The CDR3 reads CASSDSSYGYTF. Written as DNA, the CDR3 is TGTGCCAGTTCGGACAGCTCCTATGGCTACACCTTC.

This chain links TRBV20-1 with TRBJ2-1, with TRBD2 matching 12 bases. The J segment lost 8 bases and the V segment lost 6 bases, leaving 8 bases of the junction unmatched. Germline CDR1 DFQATT, CDR2 SNEGSKA (reference sequence). The CDR3 totals 14 residues. CDR3 DNA: TGCAGTGCAACAAGACTAGCGGGGGTCTATGAGCAGTTCTTC. As protein: CSATRLAGVYEQFF.

The chain combines TRBV19 with TRBJ2-5; D remains unclear. Germline loops: CDR1 LNHDA, CDR2 SQIVND (reference sequence). CDR3 length: 15 residues. Trimming stripped 7 bases from V and 1 base from J, with 16 bases between. The CDR3 nucleotides read TGTGCCAGTAACATGGTTGTCAGCTTCCAAGAGACCCAGTACTTC. It encodes CASNMVVSFQETQYF. Supplemented by reference TRBV19 and TRBJ2-5, the full variable domain reads DGGITQSPKYLFRKEGQNVTLSCEQNLNHDAMYWYRQDPGQGLRLIYYSQIVNDFQKGDIAEGYSVSREKKESFPLTVTSAQKNPTAFYLCASNMVVSFQETQYFGPGTRLLVL.

Regarding this clonotype: Since no conserved phenylalanine or tryptophan closes the CDR3, a read error is the likely cause. The rearrangement links TRBV18 to TRBJ2-7; 7 bases line up with TRBD1. V trimming: 5 bases; J trimming: 1 base; junction bases outside the gene matches: 5. The CDR3 is made up of 14 amino acids. Germline lookup yields CDR1 KGHSH and CDR2 LQKENI. CDR3 region: CASSYRDRSYEQYL. Here the CDR3 DNA reads TGTGCCAGCTCATACCGGGACAGATCCTACGAGCAGTACTTA.

This clonotype was counted at least ten times. This chain connects TRBV20-1 to TRBJ2-7; the match to TRBD1 covers 7 bases. This CDR3 has 15 residues. Per germline, CDR1 DFQATT and CDR2 SNEGSKA (reference sequence). After removal of 5 bases from V and 2 bases from J, the junction contained 12 bases not matched to a gene. CDR3: CSALGEGANTYEQYF. For the CDR3, the DNA is TGCAGTGCTCTTGGCGAGGGGGCCAACACCTACGAGCAGTACTTC.

This clonotype has just a few counts. The V gene is TRBV5-1, the J gene TRBJ2-3, with 12 nucleotides matching TRBD2. The germline CDR1 and CDR2 sequences are SGHRS and YFSETQ. This CDR3 has 17 amino acids. V gave up 2 bases and J gave up 2 bases; unmatched junction bases: 6. The CDR3: CASSFYSSGGDTDTQYF. CDR3 nucleotides: TGCGCCAGCAGCTTCTACTCTAGCGGGGGGGACACAGATACGCAGTATTTT. The full variable domain, rest sourced from reference TRBV5-1 and TRBJ2-3, is KAGVTQTPRYLIKTRGQQVTLSCSPISGHRSVSWYQQTPGQGLQFLFEYFSETQRNKGNFPGRFSGRQFSNSRSEMNVSTLELGDSALYLCASSFYSSGGDTDTQYFGPGTRLTVL.

Ten or more counts support this clonotype. The chain has TRBV20-1 and TRBJ1-2; TRBD1 is a possible D gene (6 bases). This CDR3 has 16 residues. Germline V gene sequence: CDR1 DFQATT, CDR2 SNEGSKA (reference sequence). V dropped 0 bases and J dropped 1 base, with 15 bases sitting between them. This CDR3 reads CSARDLNTGLNYGYTF. The CDR3 nucleotides are TGCAGTGCTAGAGATCTGAATACAGGGCTTAACTATGGCTACACCTTC.

This clonotype has at least ten counts. This chain links TRBV6-6 with TRBJ2-1; TRBD1 is a possible D gene (6 bases). The CDR3 extends over 12 amino acids. Trimming left V 2 bases short and J 7 bases short, with 6 bases between. CDR1 and CDR2 from the germline V gene are MNHNY and SVGAGI (reference sequence). CDR3 coding DNA: TGTGCCAGCAGTTACGACAGGAATGAGCAGTTCTTC. Protein: CASSYDRNEQFF.

The sample holds one count of this clonotype. The chain recombines TRBV20-1 with TRBJ1-2; D gene uncertain. The CDR3 loop spans 12 amino acids. Looked up from germline, CDR1 is DFQATT and CDR2 is SNEGSKA (reference sequence). V lost 1 base and J 2 bases, leaving 5 bases between the germline ends. The CDR3 DNA reads TGCAGTGCTAGAGTAGCAAACTATGGCTACACCTTC. Encoded protein: CSARVANYGYTF.

CDR3 sequence: CASSPGLPYEQYF. The DNA for the CDR3 is TGTGCCAGCAGCCCGGGACTTCCCTACGAGCAGTACTTC. The chain employs TRBV7-3 and TRBJ2-4; D is perhaps TRBD2 (6 bases). Near its end, the DNA agrees better with TRBJ2-7, so the J call may be wrong. The CDR3 covers 13 residues. Germline CDR1 SGHTA, CDR2 FQGTGA.

This clonotype showed up many times. The rearrangement links TRBV10-3 to TRBJ2-3; either TRBD1 or TRBD2 may supply D (5 bases each). The germline CDR1 and CDR2 sequences are ENHRY and SYGVKD. The CDR3 runs 15 residues. The germline V and J ends were trimmed by 6 bases and 3 bases, with 16 bases remaining between them. The CDR3 here is CAISSTSGRTDTQYF. CDR3 DNA sequence: TGTGCCATCAGCTCGACCTCGGGACGGACAGATACGCAGTATTTT.

The gene calls are TRBV15 and TRBJ1-1; a possible D gene is TRBD1 (6 bases). V lost 0 bases, J lost 10 bases, and 15 bases lay in between. This CDR3 is built from 14 residues. Per the germline V gene, CDR1 is LNHNV and CDR2 is YYDKDF (reference sequence). CDR3 protein: CATSRDLAGGGAFF. The CDR3 DNA reads as TGTGCCACCAGCAGAGATCTCGCGGGAGGGGGAGCTTTCTTT.

The chain is built from TRBV20-1 and TRBJ2-3; possibly TRBD2 for D (7 bases). Germline V CDR1 and CDR2: DFQATT, SNEGSKA (reference sequence). Trimming pared 6 bases from V and 4 bases from J, leaving 20 bases between. The CDR3 consists of 15 residues. CDR3 in amino acids: CSAPTPAGQPDTQYF. The CDR3 nucleotides are TGCAGTGCCCCCACCCCAGCGGGACAACCAGATACGCAGTATTTT.

V is TRBV6-5 and J is TRBJ1-1, with D perhaps TRBD1 (5 bases). CDR1 and CDR2 (germline): MNHEY, SVGAGI. The CDR3 runs to 15 residues. V shed 2 bases and J shed 0 bases, with 10 bases lying between them. The CDR3 reads CASSYGTAMNTEAFF. CDR3 coding DNA: TGTGCCAGCAGTTACGGGACGGCGATGAACACTGAAGCTTTCTTT.

The rearrangement uses TRBV6-5 and TRBJ1-6; D is undetermined. CDR1 MNHEY and CDR2 SVGAGI come from the germline V gene. With 9 bases removed from V and 0 bases from J, the gap between germline ends came to 12 bases. The CDR3 is 15 amino acids. The CDR3: CASSGLSSYNSPLHF. The CDR3 DNA reads TGTGCCAGTTCGGGGTTAAGCTCCTATAATTCACCCCTCCACTTT.

This clonotype has a count of ten or more. The chain combines TRBV7-2 with TRBJ1-5; 7 bases align to TRBD1. The CDR3 spans 14 residues. Losses at the gene ends were 5 bases for V and 15 bases for J; bases not matched to a gene: 16. The germline V gene has CDR1 SGHTA and CDR2 FQGNSA. In nucleotides, the CDR3 is TGTGCCAGCAGCCCAAAGAGCCAGGGGGGATCTCCGCATTTT. Protein: CASSPKSQGGSPHF.

The genes are TRBV5-1 and TRBJ1-1, with D possibly matching TRBD1 (5 bases). Germline V gene sequence: CDR1 SGHRS, CDR2 YFSETQ. The germline V and J ends were trimmed by 5 bases and 1 base, with 9 bases remaining between them. The CDR3 contains 13 residues. CDR3: CASRDQGNTEAFF. The CDR3 region has the DNA TGCGCCAGCAGGGATCAGGGGAACACTGAAGCTTTCTTT.

The DNA for the CDR3 is TGTGCCAGTAACTCAGACAGCGGCAATCAGCCCCAGCATTTT. This translates into CASNSDSGNQPQHF. J is TRBJ1-5 and V is TRBV19, with D possibly matching TRBD1 (5 bases). This CDR3 contains 14 residues. V shed 7 bases and J shed 2 bases, with 12 bases lying between them. Germline CDR1 and CDR2: LNHDA and SQIVND (reference sequence).

V usage is TRBV12-3 or TRBV12-4 and J usage is TRBJ2-3; D may correspond to TRBD1 or TRBD2 (5 bases each). V was pared by 5 bases and J by 0 bases, with 15 bases between. The CDR3 extends over 16 amino acids. The CDR3, as DNA: TGTGCCAGCAGTCAGAGGGGCCGGGAAAGCACAGATACGCAGTATTTT. It encodes CASSQRGRESTDTQYF.